Listed below are T cell receptor beta chains from one sample, sequenced in a study of T cell responses to AZD1222 COVID-19 vaccine. Only in-frame clones appear in the TCRdb table, and some are missing; sequencing was by immunoSEQ multiplex PCR. The data contain 100,000 to 150,000 clones, roughly 85% of them seen just once; the ten biggest clones take up more than 7.5%. Sequences were derived from peripheral blood, sampled 28 days after the second dose of the MenACWY control vaccine. The receptors here all came from an adult who received the MenACWY meningococcal vaccine as a control. Both conserved end residues are part of each CDR3. A D gene is named only where the DNA matches it firmly. Size is stated for part of the rows, as once, few or many counts, or as a class when the clone is expanded.

v_gene: TRBV11-2
j_gene: TRBJ2-2
abundance: -
d_gene: -
CDR3nt: TGTGCCAGCAGGGGAATGAAAGCGGTCAGGAACACCGGGGAGCTGTTTTTT
CDR3aa: CASRGMKAVRNTGELFF

v_gene: TRBV7-6
j_gene: TRBJ1-6
abundance: -
d_gene: -
CDR3nt: TGTGCCAGCAGTCTAGCCGCCGCTGCTAATTCACCCCTCCACTTT
CDR3aa: CASSLAAAANSPLHF

v_gene: TRBV7-2
j_gene: TRBJ1-1
abundance: -
d_gene: -
CDR3nt: TGTGCCAGCAGCTTGGTTGCGGGGGTAGGCACTGAAGCTTTCTTT
CDR3aa: CASSLVAGVGTEAFF

v_gene: TRBV27
j_gene: TRBJ1-2
abundance: -
d_gene: TRBD1
CDR3nt: TGTGCCAGCAGCCGCACAGGGGTGGGCAATGGCTACACCTTC
CDR3aa: CASSRTGVGNGYTF

v_gene: TRBV24-1
j_gene: TRBJ2-1
abundance: -
d_gene: -
CDR3nt: TGTGCCACCAGTAAGTCAGGGACCTACAATGAGCAGTTCTTC
CDR3aa: CATSKSGTYNEQFF

v_gene: TRBV9
j_gene: TRBJ1-1
abundance: -
d_gene: -
CDR3nt: TGTGCCAGCAGCGCGACCCAAAACACTGAAGCTTTCTTT
CDR3aa: CASSATQNTEAFF

v_gene: TRBV19
j_gene: TRBJ1-1
abundance: few
d_gene: -
CDR3nt: TGTGCCAGTAGTACTAATTGGGACACTGAAGCTTTCTTT
CDR3aa: CASSTNWDTEAFF

v_gene: TRBV12-3/TRBV12-4
j_gene: TRBJ1-1
abundance: -
d_gene: -
CDR3nt: TGTGCCAGCAGTTTTACTCAGGGCACTGAAGCTTTCTTT
CDR3aa: CASSFTQGTEAFF

v_gene: TRBV5-1
j_gene: TRBJ2-3
abundance: -
d_gene: TRBD1
CDR3nt: TGCGCCAGCAGCTTGGCCAGGGGGCCCACAGATACGCAGTATTTT
CDR3aa: CASSLARGPTDTQYF

v_gene: TRBV11-3
j_gene: TRBJ1-5
abundance: few
d_gene: -
CDR3nt: TGTGCCAGCAGCTTAGATCGGGTACCACCAATCCAGCCCCAGCATTTT
CDR3aa: CASSLDRVPPIQPQHF

v_gene: TRBV7-8
j_gene: TRBJ2-2
abundance: -
d_gene: TRBD2
CDR3nt: TGTGCCAGCAGCCCAAGCGGGGTCACCGGGGAGCTGTTTTTT
CDR3aa: CASSPSGVTGELFF

v_gene: TRBV13
j_gene: TRBJ1-5
abundance: -
d_gene: -
CDR3nt: TGTGCCAGCAGCTTACGCAGGGGACAAAATCAGCCCCAGCATTTT
CDR3aa: CASSLRRGQNQPQHF

v_gene: TRBV10-2
j_gene: TRBJ2-3
abundance: -
d_gene: TRBD2
CDR3nt: TGCGCCAGCAGTGAGCAGCGGGGGGTAGATACGCAGTATTTT
CDR3aa: CASSEQRGVDTQYF

v_gene: TRBV6-5
j_gene: TRBJ2-1
abundance: -
d_gene: -
CDR3nt: TGTGCCAGCACAGCCTACAATGAGCAGTTCTTC
CDR3aa: CASTAYNEQFF

v_gene: TRBV7-6
j_gene: TRBJ1-1
abundance: once
d_gene: TRBD1
CDR3nt: TGTGCCAGCAGCACACGGACAGGAGCTGAAGCTTTCTTT
CDR3aa: CASSTRTGAEAFF

v_gene: TRBV6-1
j_gene: TRBJ1-3
abundance: once
d_gene: -
CDR3nt: TGTGCCAGCAGTGAAGCGCTTCGACAGAACACCATATATTTT
CDR3aa: CASSEALRQNTIYF

v_gene: TRBV28
j_gene: TRBJ1-5
abundance: -
d_gene: -
CDR3nt: TGTGCCAGCAGTGCTCCGGAAAGCAATCAGCCCCAGCATTTT
CDR3aa: CASSAPESNQPQHF

v_gene: TRBV5-4
j_gene: TRBJ1-6
abundance: few
d_gene: -
CDR3nt: TGTGCCAGCAGCTCGGCGATGGATTCACCCCTCCACTTT
CDR3aa: CASSSAMDSPLHF

v_gene: TRBV24-1
j_gene: TRBJ2-5
abundance: -
d_gene: TRBD1
CDR3nt: TGTGCCACCAGTGATACCGGACAGGGGGAGGCCCAGTACTTC
CDR3aa: CATSDTGQGEAQYF

v_gene: TRBV3-1/TRBV3-2
j_gene: TRBJ1-3
abundance: -
d_gene: -
CDR3nt: TGTGCCAGCAGCCCACAGGGAAGTAGGGTCCCTGGAAACACCATATATTTT
CDR3aa: CASSPQGSRVPGNTIYF

v_gene: TRBV11-1
j_gene: TRBJ2-1
abundance: -
d_gene: -
CDR3nt: TGTGCCAGCAGCTTCATCGGACAGAGAAACAATGAGCAGTTCTTC
CDR3aa: CASSFIGQRNNEQFF

v_gene: TRBV15
j_gene: TRBJ1-5
abundance: -
d_gene: -
CDR3nt: TGTGCCACCAAACGGCCTCGCAGAGGCAATCAGCCCCAGCATTTT
CDR3aa: CATKRPRRGNQPQHF

v_gene: TRBV3-1/TRBV3-2
j_gene: TRBJ2-5
abundance: -
d_gene: -
CDR3nt: TGTGCCAGCAGCCAAAACCAAGAGACCCAGTACTTC
CDR3aa: CASSQNQETQYF

v_gene: TRBV7-2
j_gene: TRBJ2-7
abundance: -
d_gene: TRBD2
CDR3nt: TGTGCCAGCAGCCTACTAGCGGGACCTACCTACGAGCAGTACTTC
CDR3aa: CASSLLAGPTYEQYF

v_gene: TRBV5-1
j_gene: TRBJ2-1
abundance: -
d_gene: TRBD2
CDR3nt: TGCGCCAGCAGCTGGGGACTAGCGGGAGGGTTGTACAATGAGCAGTTCTTC
CDR3aa: CASSWGLAGGLYNEQFF

v_gene: TRBV30
j_gene: TRBJ1-5
abundance: few
d_gene: TRBD1
CDR3nt: TGTGCCTGGAGTGACGGGACAGGGGGCTTTGGGCAGCCCCAGCATTTT
CDR3aa: CAWSDGTGGFGQPQHF

v_gene: TRBV9
j_gene: TRBJ1-2
abundance: -
d_gene: TRBD1
CDR3nt: TGTGCCAGCACCAGGGACAGGGGATATGGCTACACCTTC
CDR3aa: CASTRDRGYGYTF

v_gene: TRBV5-1
j_gene: TRBJ1-1
abundance: once
d_gene: -
CDR3nt: TGCGCCAGCAGTGATATGTTGAACACTGAAGCTTTCTTT
CDR3aa: CASSDMLNTEAFF

v_gene: TRBV25-1
j_gene: TRBJ1-1
abundance: -
d_gene: -
CDR3nt: TGTGCCAGCGGGATGGACGGCGCAGTCACTGAAGCTTTCTTT
CDR3aa: CASGMDGAVTEAFF

v_gene: TRBV5-1
j_gene: TRBJ2-2
abundance: -
d_gene: TRBD2
CDR3nt: TGCGCCAGCAGCCCAGCGGGGGGCGGGGAGCTGTTTTTT
CDR3aa: CASSPAGGGELFF

v_gene: TRBV5-5
j_gene: TRBJ2-7
abundance: -
d_gene: -
CDR3nt: TGTGCCAGCAGCTTGGAACTTTACGAGCAGTACTTC
CDR3aa: CASSLELYEQYF

v_gene: TRBV6-5
j_gene: TRBJ1-2
abundance: once
d_gene: TRBD1
CDR3nt: TGTGCCAGGGATGAAGGACAGGGGGGAGGCTACACCTTC
CDR3aa: CARDEGQGGGYTF

v_gene: TRBV5-4
j_gene: TRBJ2-5
abundance: -
d_gene: -
CDR3nt: TGTGCCAGCAGCTTAAGAGGGTCTGAGACCCAGTACTTC
CDR3aa: CASSLRGSETQYF

v_gene: TRBV11-3
j_gene: TRBJ2-2
abundance: -
d_gene: -
CDR3nt: TGTGCCAGCGAGGTTCGGGGCCCCGGGGAGCTGTTTTTT
CDR3aa: CASEVRGPGELFF

v_gene: TRBV9
j_gene: TRBJ1-2
abundance: -
d_gene: TRBD1
CDR3nt: TGTGCCAGCAGCGTAACAGGGGGCGAGAGCTATGGCTACACCTTC
CDR3aa: CASSVTGGESYGYTF

v_gene: TRBV11-2
j_gene: TRBJ2-7
abundance: -
d_gene: TRBD1
CDR3nt: TGTGCCAGCAGCGGAGGGGACAGGGTCGGGTACGAGCAGTACTTC
CDR3aa: CASSGGDRVGYEQYF

v_gene: TRBV9
j_gene: TRBJ1-2
abundance: -
d_gene: -
CDR3nt: TGTGCCAGCAGCGCCGGGGGGATACCTTTCTCTGGCTACACCTTC
CDR3aa: CASSAGGIPFSGYTF